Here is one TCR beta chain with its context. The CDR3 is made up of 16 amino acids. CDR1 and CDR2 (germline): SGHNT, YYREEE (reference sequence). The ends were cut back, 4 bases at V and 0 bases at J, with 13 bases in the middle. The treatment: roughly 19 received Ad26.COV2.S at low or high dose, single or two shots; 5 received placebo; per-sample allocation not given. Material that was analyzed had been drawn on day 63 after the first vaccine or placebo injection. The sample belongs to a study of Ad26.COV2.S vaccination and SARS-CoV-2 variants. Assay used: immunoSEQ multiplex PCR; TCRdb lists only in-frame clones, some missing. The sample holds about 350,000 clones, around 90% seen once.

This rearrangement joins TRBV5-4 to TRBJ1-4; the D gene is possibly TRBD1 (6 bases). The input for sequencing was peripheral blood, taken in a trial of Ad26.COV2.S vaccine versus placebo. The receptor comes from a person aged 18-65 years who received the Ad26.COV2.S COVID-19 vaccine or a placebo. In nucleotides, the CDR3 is TGTGCCAGCAGCCCGGGGGCAGGTACAACTAATGAAAAACTGTTTTTT. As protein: CASSPGAGTTNEKLFF.